This T cell receptor beta chain emerged from a study of control samples from healthy donors and cancer patients. The V end was cut by 4 bases, the J end by 6 bases, with 16 bases between. CDR3 length equals 14 residues. Germline V gene sequence: CDR1 LNHDA, CDR2 SQIVND (reference sequence). Using immunoSEQ multiplex PCR, the repertoire was profiled, and TCRdb retains in-frame clones only, with some absent. The sample has over 85,000 clones, approximately 91% seen once. Sequencing used PBMCs. The chain has TRBV19 and TRBJ2-7; D is possibly TRBD1 or TRBD2 (5 bases each). The TCR comes from a woman in her forties or fifties with colorectal cancer. The CDR3 loop reads CASSTGTQGGEQYV. The CDR3 nucleotides are TGTGCCAGTAGTACCGGGACCCAAGGAGGCGAGCAGTACGTC.